The clone carrying this T cell receptor beta chain was seen more than once but under ten times. These data originate in a study of blood T cell repertoires in COVID-19. Study summary: Both acute and convalescent COVID-19 samples were obtained from the United States, Italy and Spain. T cells, B-cell-depleted T cells, or PBMCs supplied cDNA or gDNA.

Germline loops: CDR1 SGHTA, CDR2 FQGNSA. The CDR3 loop spans 18 amino acids. V lost 0 bases to trimming and J lost 4 bases; unmatched junction nucleotides: 11. Under the authors' procedure: For nucleated cells, counts were estimated from reference gene primer amplification. Assay used: immunoSEQ multiplex PCR; TCRdb lists only in-frame clones, some missing. V, J and clone size derive from that table, while D and trimming were established from the DNA sequence. The top ten clones hold over 4.5% of a sample with 200,000 or so clones, 85% to 90% of them seen once. Sequencing used peripheral blood. This sequence originates from an older man with acute or convalescent COVID-19. The V gene is TRBV7-2, the J gene TRBJ2-1; 8 bases align to TRBD2. CDR3 coding DNA: TGTGCCAGCAGCTTAGCGGGGAGGGCTAGCGGGCGTTACAATGAGCAGTTCTTC. Translation gives CASSLAGRASGRYNEQFF.